One and the same sample provided the 26 T cell receptor beta chains below, sequenced in a study of cytomegalovirus exposure and HLA in healthy donors. PCR was performed using 60 Vbeta and 13 Jbeta primers. Libraries were prepared by immunoSEQ multiplex PCR; TCRdb keeps only in-frame clonotypes and omits some of them. The sample lists 120,000 to 150,000 clones, approximately 73% occurring once. Sequences were obtained from PBMCs. The receptors stem from a human donor in good health.

Here the CDR3 reads CASSQGVATNEKLFF. CDR3 nucleotide sequence: TGCGCCAGCAGCCAAGGAGTCGCAACTAATGAAAAACTGTTTTTT. V is TRBV4-1 and J is TRBJ1-4; D gene unclear. The CDR3 has 15 residues. With 1 base removed from V and 0 bases from J, the gap between germline ends came to 6 bases. Per the germline V gene, CDR1 is MGHRA and CDR2 is YSYEKL.

The gene calls are TRBV11-2 and TRBJ1-2, with 7 bases fitting TRBD1. V shed 5 bases, J shed 7 bases, and the junction held 10 bases outside the gene matches. The CDR3 runs 14 residues. Germline values: CDR1 SGHAT, CDR2 FQNNGV. This CDR3 is CASSPLTGNRGYTF. The CDR3 coding sequence is TGTGCCAGCAGCCCCCTGACAGGGAATCGTGGCTACACCTTC. Looking up the rest from reference TRBV11-2 and TRBJ1-2 gives the full variable domain: EAGVAQSPRYKIIEKRQSVAFWCNPISGHATLYWYQQILGQGPKLLIQFQNNGVVDDSQLPKDRFSAERLKGVDSTLKIQPAKLEDSAVYLCASSPLTGNRGYTFGSGTRLTVV.

This rearrangement joins TRBV29-1 to TRBJ1-1, with a weak D call TRBD1 (5 bases). CDR3 size: 15 residues. Germline V lookup: CDR1 SQVTM, CDR2 ANQGSEA. The V and J ends lost 7 bases and 4 bases respectively, with 22 bases between them. The CDR3 region has the DNA TGCAGCGCCCTCCCTGGGGGGGGAGGGATCACTGAAGCTTTCTTT. Its translation: CSALPGGGGITEAFF.

This rearrangement joins TRBV30 to TRBJ2-3, with TRBD1 matching 10 bases. The germline V gene has CDR1 GTSNPN and CDR2 SVGIG (reference sequence). V was clipped by 4 bases and J by 3 bases; unmatched bases: 7. The CDR3 runs 15 residues. The DNA of the CDR3 is TGTGCCTGGAACAGACAGGGGGCGAAAACAGATACGCAGTATTTT. It specifies CAWNRQGAKTDTQYF.

The V call is TRBV13, the J call TRBJ2-6, with D unclear. The germline gives CDR1 PRHDT, CDR2 FYEKMQ (reference sequence). Deletions cut 0 bases from V and 0 bases from J, with 3 bases between. This CDR3 contains 15 residues. CDR3 amino acids: CASSLGHSGANVLTF. The CDR3 DNA follows: TGTGCCAGCAGCTTAGGTCACTCTGGGGCCAACGTCCTGACTTTC.

Details on this clone: Germline is not matched at one junction end, which may reflect a read error. This sequence joins TRBV4-2 and TRBJ1-3, with D hard to call. Per the germline V gene, CDR1 is LGHNA and CDR2 is YNFKEQ. The CDR3 sequence is 15 residues long. Written as DNA, the CDR3 is TGTGCCAGCAGCCAAAGCGGGCAGGAGAAACACACCATAAATTTT. It yields the protein CASSQSGQEKHTINF.

The V and J genes are TRBV28 and TRBJ2-7, with 8 bases lining up with TRBD2. The CDR3 contains 13 residues. Losses at the gene ends were 8 bases for V and 0 bases for J; bases not matched to a gene: 3. Per germline, CDR1 MDHEN and CDR2 SYDVKM. CDR3 DNA: TGTGCCAGCTTCGGGGGGGCCTCCTACGAGCAGTACTTC. Its translation: CASFGGASYEQYF.

The rearrangement links TRBV29-1 to TRBJ2-3; 9 bases map to TRBD1. After removal of 8 bases from V and 1 base from J, the junction contained 7 bases not matched to a gene. Germline loops: CDR1 SQVTM, CDR2 ANQGSEA. There are 14 residues in the CDR3. CDR3 amino acids: CSSEGDRGTDTQYF. In DNA, the CDR3 is TGCAGCTCCGAGGGGGACAGGGGCACAGATACGCAGTATTTT.

This clone was recorded a few times. The V gene is TRBV4-1, the J gene TRBJ2-7, with 10 positions matching TRBD2. Germline CDR1 is MGHRA and CDR2 is YSYEKL. Trimming took 0 bases from V and 1 from J; bases not matched to a gene: 3. The length of the CDR3 is 16 residues. The CDR3 loop is CASSQEGTSVSYEQYF. The CDR3 region has the DNA TGCGCCAGCAGCCAAGAAGGGACTAGCGTTTCCTACGAGCAGTACTTC.

This clone was seen only a few times. V is TRBV14 and J is TRBJ2-7, with D possibly matching TRBD2 (5 bases). The CDR3 runs 13 residues. Per the germline V gene, CDR1 is SGHDN and CDR2 is FVKESK. Between the trimmed V and J ends, which lost 3 bases and 6 bases, there was a span of 12 bases. The CDR3 region is CASSQTGLGEQYF. For the CDR3, the DNA is TGTGCCAGCAGCCAGACCGGACTGGGCGAGCAGTACTTC.

The chain joins TRBV12-5 to TRBJ2-2; D not certain. In germline, CDR1 is LGHNT, CDR2 FRNRAP. The germline V and J ends were trimmed by 0 bases and 8 bases, with 7 bases remaining between them. The CDR3 loop spans 13 amino acids. The CDR3 DNA follows: TGTGCTAGTGGTTTGGTAGTTGAGGGGGAGCTGTTTTTT. Translation: CASGLVVEGELFF.

This chain joins TRBV19 and TRBJ1-6; D is unresolved. CDR3 length: 20 amino acids. CDR1 is LNHDA, CDR2 SQIVND, per germline (reference sequence). V was clipped by 3 bases and J by 0 bases, with 21 bases between them. The CDR3 coding sequence is TGTGCCAGTAGTATCCCCGGCGGGAACCTTTTGGACTCCTATAATTCACCCCTCCACTTT. This translates into CASSIPGGNLLDSYNSPLHF.

This clone was counted once. The rearrangement joins TRBV6-6 to TRBJ2-2; TRBD1 is a possible D gene (6 bases). The ends were cut back, 7 bases at V and 5 bases at J, with 14 bases in the middle. Germline CDR1 reads MNHNY; CDR2 reads SVGAGI (reference sequence). The length of the CDR3 is 14 residues. The CDR3 loop reads CASKRTDRTGELFF. CDR3 sequence (DNA): TGTGCCAGCAAAAGGACCGACAGGACCGGGGAGCTGTTTTTT.

The V gene is TRBV12-5, the J gene TRBJ2-3; 7 bases are a match to TRBD1. From germline, CDR1 is LGHNT and CDR2 FRNRAP. J was trimmed by 6 bases and V by 1 base; bases with no gene match: 7. The CDR3 spans 15 residues. The CDR3 DNA reads TGTGCTAGTGGTTTGGAGGGGGCCAATTTGGATACGCAGTATTTT. Amino acid sequence: CASGLEGANLDTQYF.

The V gene is TRBV6-5, the J gene TRBJ1-1; 8 bases agree with TRBD1. The CDR3 sequence is 13 residues long. The ends lost 7 bases at V and 0 bases at J; junction bases unmatched: 1. Germline CDR1 MNHEY, CDR2 SVGAGI. The CDR3 region is CASTGGLNTEAFF. CDR3 coding DNA: TGTGCCAGCACAGGGGGCCTGAACACTGAAGCTTTCTTT.

The V call is TRBV5-6, the J call TRBJ2-3; D gene uncertain. The CDR3 is made up of 12 amino acids. V shed 2 bases and J shed 6 bases, with 7 bases lying between them. Germline-derived CDR1 and CDR2 are SGHDT and YYEEEE. The CDR3: CASSFGPDTQYF. The CDR3 nucleotides are TGTGCCAGCAGCTTTGGCCCTGATACGCAGTATTTT.

This chain joins TRBV5-1 and TRBJ2-7, with 7 bases matching TRBD1. The CDR3 contains 14 residues. CDR1 is SGHRS and CDR2 is YFSETQ in the germline V gene. The J segment lost 7 bases and the V segment lost 0 bases, leaving 7 bases of the junction unmatched. The CDR3 sequence is CASSLVQGSSEQYF. In DNA, the CDR3 is TGCGCCAGCAGCTTGGTACAGGGGAGCTCGGAGCAGTACTTC.

The chain recombines TRBV5-1 with TRBJ2-5, with D tentatively TRBD2 (6 bases). The CDR3 covers 16 residues. Trimming took 0 bases from V and 2 from J, leaving 14 bases between them. CDR1 SGHRS and CDR2 YFSETQ come from the germline V gene. The CDR3 nucleotides are TGCGCCAGCAGCTTGGCCGTAGCGGACCTACAAGAGACCCAGTACTTC. It specifies CASSLAVADLQETQYF.

This sequence joins TRBV4-1 and TRBJ2-3; tentative D call: TRBD2 (7 bases). V was cut by 3 bases and J by 6 bases, with 13 bases left in between. The CDR3 extends over 14 amino acids. The germline gives CDR1 MGHRA, CDR2 YSYEKL. The CDR3 region is CASSQGRGPDTQYF. In DNA, the CDR3 is TGCGCCAGCAGCCAGGGGCGGGGGCCGGATACGCAGTATTTT.

The rearrangement joins TRBV30 to TRBJ1-1; possibly TRBD1 for D (6 bases). Per the germline V gene, CDR1 is GTSNPN and CDR2 is SVGIG (reference sequence). The CDR3 runs to 11 residues. Trimming left V 5 bases short and J 6 bases short, with 10 bases between. CDR3 in DNA: TGTGCCTGGGAACAGGGCCCTGAAGCTTTCTTT. Protein product: CAWEQGPEAFF.

This clone appeared once. The chain joins TRBV30 to TRBJ2-7, with D perhaps TRBD2 (6 bases). The CDR3 spans 17 residues. CDR1 is GTSNPN and CDR2 is SVGIG in the germline V gene (reference sequence). V lost 2 bases to trimming and J lost 2 bases, with 22 bases between them. This CDR3 reads CAWSIPKWTTDPYEQYF. CDR3 DNA: TGTGCCTGGAGTATCCCAAAATGGACTACTGATCCCTACGAGCAGTACTTC.

The CDR3 sequence is CASGADRGRIYGYTF. CDR3 nucleotides: TGTGCTAGTGGAGCCGACAGGGGGCGCATCTATGGCTACACCTTC. The chain carries TRBV12-5 and TRBJ1-2, with 10 positions matching TRBD1. The J segment lost 4 bases and the V segment lost 6 bases, leaving 8 bases of the junction unmatched. This CDR3 is built from 15 residues. Germline V gene data show CDR1 as LGHNT and CDR2 as FRNRAP. Supplemented by reference TRBV12-5 and TRBJ1-2, the full variable domain reads DARVTQTPRHKVTEMGQEVTMRCQPILGHNTVFWYRQTMMQGLELLAYFRNRAPLDDSGMPKDRFSAEMPDATLATLKIQPSEPRDSAVYFCASGADRGRIYGYTFGSGTRLTVV.

The rearrangement uses TRBV5-6 and TRBJ2-5, with TRBD1 matching over 8 bases. The ends lost 2 bases at V and 3 bases at J; junction bases unmatched: 6. Germline CDR1 SGHDT, CDR2 YYEEEE. The CDR3 contains 15 residues. The DNA of the CDR3 is TGTGCCAGCAGCTTTCCAGGGGGCCTTAAAGAGACCCAGTACTTC. Its protein is CASSFPGGLKETQYF. Looking up the rest from reference TRBV5-6 and TRBJ2-5 gives the full variable domain: DAGVTQSPTHLIKTRGQQVTLRCSPKSGHDTVSWYQQALGQGPQFIFQYYEEEERQRGNFPDRFSGHQFPNYSSELNVNALLLGDSALYLCASSFPGGLKETQYFGPGTRLLVL.

This clone was detected a few times. The chain carries TRBV10-3 and TRBJ2-5; D unresolved. Looked up from germline, CDR1 is ENHRY and CDR2 is SYGVKD. Trimming removed 7 bases from V and 0 bases from J, with 9 bases in between. The CDR3 totals 13 residues. CDR3: CAIIHLNQETQYF. The CDR3, as DNA: TGTGCCATCATTCACTTGAACCAAGAGACCCAGTACTTC.

CDR3 loop: CASSLTGGKNIQYF. The CDR3 nucleotides are TGTGCCAGCAGCTTAACAGGGGGGAAAAACATTCAGTACTTC. The chain combines TRBV7-9 with TRBJ2-4, with TRBD1 identical over 8 bases. CDR3 size: 14 residues. V lost 2 bases to trimming and J lost 4 bases; unmatched junction nucleotides: 1. CDR1 is SEHNR and CDR2 is FQNEAQ in the germline V gene (reference sequence).

This rearrangement joins TRBV11-2 to TRBJ2-2; D is undetermined. The CDR3 spans 18 residues. V lost 1 base and J 0 bases, leaving 15 bases between the germline ends. Germline V lookup: CDR1 SGHAT, CDR2 FQNNGV. The CDR3 coding sequence is TGTGCCAGCAGCTTAGTACTCAGCGTCCCTACGAACACCGGGGAGCTGTTTTTT. Protein sequence: CASSLVLSVPTNTGELFF.